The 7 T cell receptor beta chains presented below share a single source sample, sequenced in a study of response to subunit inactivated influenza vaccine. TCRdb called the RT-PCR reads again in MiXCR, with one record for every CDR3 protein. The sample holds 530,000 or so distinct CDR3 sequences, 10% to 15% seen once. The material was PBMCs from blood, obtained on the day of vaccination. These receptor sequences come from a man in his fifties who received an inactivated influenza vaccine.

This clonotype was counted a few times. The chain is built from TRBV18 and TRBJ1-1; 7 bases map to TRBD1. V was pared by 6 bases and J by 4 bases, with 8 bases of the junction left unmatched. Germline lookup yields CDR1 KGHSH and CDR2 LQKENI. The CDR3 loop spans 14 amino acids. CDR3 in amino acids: CASSPGQFGTEAFF. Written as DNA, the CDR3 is TGTGCCAGCTCGCCGGGACAGTTTGGCACTGAAGCTTTCTTT.

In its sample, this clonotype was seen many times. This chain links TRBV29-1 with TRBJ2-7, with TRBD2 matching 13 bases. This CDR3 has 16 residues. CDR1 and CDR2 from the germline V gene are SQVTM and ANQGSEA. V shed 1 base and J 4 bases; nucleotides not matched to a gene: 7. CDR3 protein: CSVEGTSGSKIYEQYF. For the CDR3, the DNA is TGCAGCGTTGAAGGGACTAGCGGGAGTAAGATTTACGAGCAGTACTTC.

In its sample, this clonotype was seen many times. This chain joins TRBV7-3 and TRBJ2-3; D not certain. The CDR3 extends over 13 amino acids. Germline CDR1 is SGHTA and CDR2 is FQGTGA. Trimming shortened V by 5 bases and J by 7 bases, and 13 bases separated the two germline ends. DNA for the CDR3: TGTGCCAGCAGCGCATTACTCACTAATACGCAGTATTTT. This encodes CASSALLTNTQYF.

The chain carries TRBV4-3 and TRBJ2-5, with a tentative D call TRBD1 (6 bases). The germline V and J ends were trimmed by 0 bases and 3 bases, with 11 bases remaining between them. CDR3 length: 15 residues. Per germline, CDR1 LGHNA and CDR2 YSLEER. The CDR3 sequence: CASSQDPQGKETQYF. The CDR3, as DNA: TGCGCCAGCAGCCAAGATCCTCAGGGGAAAGAGACCCAGTACTTC.

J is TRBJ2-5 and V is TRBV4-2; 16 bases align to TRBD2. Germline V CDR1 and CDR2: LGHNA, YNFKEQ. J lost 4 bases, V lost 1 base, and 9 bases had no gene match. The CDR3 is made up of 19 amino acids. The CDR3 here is CASSQAPGTSGGAGETQYF. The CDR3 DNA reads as TGTGCCAGCAGCCAAGCCCCCGGGACTAGCGGGGGGGCGGGAGAGACCCAGTACTTC.

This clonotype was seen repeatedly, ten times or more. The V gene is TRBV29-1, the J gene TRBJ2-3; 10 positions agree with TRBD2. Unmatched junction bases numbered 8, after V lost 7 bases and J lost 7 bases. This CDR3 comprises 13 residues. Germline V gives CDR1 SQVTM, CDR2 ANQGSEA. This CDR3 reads CSAWTSGRYTQYF. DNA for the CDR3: TGCAGCGCTTGGACTAGCGGCCGTTATACGCAGTATTTT.

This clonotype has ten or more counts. The CDR3 protein is CASSYAGTASYNEQFF. In DNA form, the CDR3 reads TGTGCCAGCAGCTACGCGGGGACAGCCTCCTACAATGAGCAGTTCTTC. This chain connects TRBV28 to TRBJ2-1; tentative D call: TRBD1 (7 bases). Germline CDR1 MDHEN, CDR2 SYDVKM. The CDR3 length is 16 residues. V dropped 6 bases and J dropped 0 bases, with 15 bases sitting between them.